These 11 T cell receptor beta chains came from one sample sequenced in a study of blood T cell repertoires in COVID-19. Repertoires were generated with immunoSEQ multiplex PCR, while TCRdb's copy carries only in-frame clones and drops some. Of about 220,000 clones listed, 75% to 85% are singletons. The sequenced sample consisted of peripheral blood. These receptors were obtained from a human donor in a cohort sampled during active COVID-19.

The V gene is TRBV7-2, the J gene TRBJ1-1; unclear D gene. Germline V gene data show CDR1 as SGHTA and CDR2 as FQGNSA. Trimming cost V 3 bases and J 2 bases, with 13 bases left between them. This CDR3 has 15 residues. In DNA form, the CDR3 reads TGTGCCAGCAGCTTCGGCTGGGGAGGAAACACTGAAGCTTTCTTT. Amino acid sequence: CASSFGWGGNTEAFF.

J is TRBJ2-5 and V is TRBV6-5, with a possible D match to TRBD2 (5 bases). The CDR3 covers 14 residues. Germline V gene sequence: CDR1 MNHEY, CDR2 SVGAGI. Deletions cut 5 bases from V and 1 base from J, with 11 bases between. The CDR3 region is CASSIQGLQETQYF. For the CDR3, the DNA is TGTGCCAGCAGTATACAAGGACTCCAAGAGACCCAGTACTTC.

This clone was seen only a few times. The chain couples TRBV6-4 to TRBJ2-1; 10 bases agree with TRBD2. V was pared by 2 bases and J by 9 bases, with 7 bases of the junction left unmatched. The CDR3 runs to 15 residues. Germline CDR1 reads MRHNA; CDR2 reads SNTAGT. CDR3 nucleotide sequence: TGTGCCAGCAGTGACGGGGCTAGCGGGAGTGCTGAGCAGTTCTTC. It codes for CASSDGASGSAEQFF.

The chain has TRBV7-2 and TRBJ2-7; 9 bases line up with TRBD2. This CDR3 contains 14 residues. Unmatched junction bases numbered 7, after V lost 6 bases and J lost 4 bases. Germline assignment: CDR1 SGHTA and CDR2 FQGNSA. DNA of the CDR3: TGTGCCAGCAGTACGACTAGCGGAGGGTACGAGCAGTACTTC. Protein: CASSTTSGGYEQYF.

V usage is TRBV7-8 and J usage is TRBJ1-2; 7 positions match TRBD1. Per the germline V gene, CDR1 is SGHVS and CDR2 is FQNEAQ. There are 14 residues in the CDR3. V shed 5 bases and J 2 bases; nucleotides not matched to a gene: 5. The CDR3, as DNA: TGTGCCAGCAGCCCGACAGGGAGAAACTATGGCTACACCTTC. Its translation is CASSPTGRNYGYTF.

The CDR3: CASSLETGPNEKLFF. The CDR3 bases are TGCGCCAGCAGCTTGGAGACAGGTCCTAATGAAAAACTGTTTTTT. V and J are TRBV5-1 and TRBJ1-4; weak D call: TRBD1 (6 bases). The CDR3 is 15 residues long. Germline assignment: CDR1 SGHRS and CDR2 YFSETQ. V was clipped by 0 bases and J by 3 bases, with 9 bases between them. The full variable domain, with the rest looked up from reference TRBV5-1 and TRBJ1-4, is KAGVTQTPRYLIKTRGQQVTLSCSPISGHRSVSWYQQTPGQGLQFLFEYFSETQRNKGNFPGRFSGRQFSNSRSEMNVSTLELGDSALYLCASSLETGPNEKLFFGSGTQLSVL.

V is TRBV7-3 and J is TRBJ2-5; TRBD2 aligns across 10 bases. After removal of 1 base from V and 4 bases from J, the junction contained 9 bases not matched to a gene. CDR3 length equals 17 residues. Germline loops: CDR1 SGHTA, CDR2 FQGTGA. In DNA form, the CDR3 reads TGTGCCAGCAGCTTAATGATCGGACTAGCGGTTTTAGAGACCCAGTACTTC. Amino acids: CASSLMIGLAVLETQYF.

The V and J genes are TRBV5-6 and TRBJ1-2; D remains ambiguous. The CDR3 covers 17 residues. Germline V gene lookup returns CDR1 SGHDT and CDR2 YYEEEE. Between the trimmed V and J ends, which lost 0 bases and 4 bases, there was a span of 19 bases. Written as DNA, the CDR3 is TGTGCCAGCAGCTTGGGCATGAATCCCGGGGAAGGCTATGGCTACACCTTC. This translates into CASSLGMNPGEGYGYTF.

This clone showed up just a few times. The chain is built from TRBV5-6 and TRBJ2-7, with 7 bases matching TRBD2. V trimming: 7 bases; J trimming: 0 bases; junction bases outside the gene matches: 4. Per germline, CDR1 SGHDT and CDR2 YYEEEE. The CDR3 has 13 residues. Here the CDR3 DNA reads TGTGCCAGCGGAGCGGGGATCTCCTACGAGCAGTACTTC. Protein product: CASGAGISYEQYF.

This clone was observed many times. V and J are TRBV3-1 (or the pseudogene TRBV3-2) and TRBJ2-5, with 11 positions matching TRBD2. The CDR3 is made up of 16 amino acids. Germline CDR1 and CDR2: LGHDT and YNNKEL (reference sequence). Trimming took 4 bases from V and 5 from J; bases not matched to a gene: 9. Written as DNA, the CDR3 is TGTGCCAGCAGCCCGTGGGCTAGCGGGGGGAGGGAGACCCAGTACTTC. It translates to CASSPWASGGRETQYF.

The genes are TRBV15 and TRBJ2-7; 7 bases are shared with TRBD2. Per the germline V gene, CDR1 is LNHNV and CDR2 is YYDKDF (reference sequence). The CDR3 is made up of 15 amino acids. Trimming removed 1 base from V and 5 bases from J; junction bases left unmatched: 8. The CDR3 sequence is CATSRVFRLAHEQYF. The CDR3 DNA reads TGTGCCACCAGCAGAGTTTTTCGACTAGCCCACGAGCAGTACTTC.